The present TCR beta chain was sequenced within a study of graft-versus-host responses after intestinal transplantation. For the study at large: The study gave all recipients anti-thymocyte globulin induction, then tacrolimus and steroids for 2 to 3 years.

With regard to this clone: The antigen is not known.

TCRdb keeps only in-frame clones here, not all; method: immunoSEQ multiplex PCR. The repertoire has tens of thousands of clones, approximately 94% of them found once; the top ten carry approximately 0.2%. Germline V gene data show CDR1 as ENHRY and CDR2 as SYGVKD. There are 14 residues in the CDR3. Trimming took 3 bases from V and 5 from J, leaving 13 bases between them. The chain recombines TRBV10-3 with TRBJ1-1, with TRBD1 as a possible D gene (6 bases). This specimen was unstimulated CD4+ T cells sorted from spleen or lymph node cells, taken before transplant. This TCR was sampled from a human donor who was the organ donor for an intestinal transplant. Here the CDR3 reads CAISDTGLVTEAFF. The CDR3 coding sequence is TGTGCCATCAGTGATACAGGGTTGGTGACTGAAGCTTTCTTT.